This TCR beta chain was retrieved from a study of shared clonotypes between healthy human individuals. The authors split each subset's genomic DNA evenly across several immunoSEQ plates. The DNA input per sorted-subset replicate PCR was approximately 210 ng, corresponding to 25,000 to 30,000 T cell genomes. Measured with immunoSEQ multiplex PCR; TCRdb has only the in-frame clones, and not every one. Of 550,000 to 800,000 clones detected, roughly 70% appear once; the ten largest clones hold 1.5% to 2%. The CDR3 totals 16 residues. The trim removed 3 bases at V and 4 bases at J, leaving 6 bases unmatched. Germline loops: CDR1 KGHSH, CDR2 LQKENI. The donors were all Caucasian adults (living in Nashville, Tennessee). A split of CD4+ cells into CD45RA+ naive and CD45RA-negative memory subsets was performed.

V is TRBV18 and J is TRBJ2-2, with 9 bases aligning to TRBD1. Sequenced input: memory CD4+ T cells sorted from blood. Subset indicated: CD45RA-negative fraction. The origin of this receptor is a woman aged 30 to 39 in good health. Here the CDR3 reads CASSPYTGGITGELFF. Here the CDR3 DNA reads TGTGCCAGCTCACCTTATACAGGGGGCATCACCGGGGAGCTGTTTTTT.